This is a list of T cell receptor beta chains from one sample in a study of CD8 T cell repertoires and HIV-1 epitope variants. This table comes from immunoSEQ multiplex PCR, and its TCRdb copy is limited to in-frame clones, with some not included. Here the sample spans more than 4,500 clones, 64% being singletons. Their cognate antigens are unknown. The sequencing input was cultured CD8+ T cells derived from PBMCs. Receptor source: a male donor with HIV. Both conserved end residues are part of each CDR3. A D gene is named only where the DNA matches it firmly. Rows give clone size only sometimes, using once, few, many, or a class for an expanded clone.

d_gene,abundance,v_gene,j_gene,CDR3aa,CDR3nt
NA,once,TRBV4-3,TRBJ2-1,CASSQDQDSSYNEQFF,TGCGCCAGCAGCCAAGATCAGGACAGCTCCTACAATGAGCAGTTCTTC
TRBD1,NA,TRBV7-9,TRBJ2-5,CASSPLPGQGEETQYF,TGTGCCAGCAGCCCCCTCCCGGGACAGGGAGAGGAGACCCAGTACTTC
NA,NA,TRBV27,TRBJ2-1,CASSLLENPYNEQFF,TGTGCCAGCAGTTTACTGGAGAACCCCTACAATGAGCAGTTCTTC
NA,once,TRBV7-3,TRBJ1-1,CASSSNRQLEAFF,TGTGCCAGCAGCTCCAACCGACAGCTTGAAGCTTTCTTT
TRBD1,NA,TRBV11-2,TRBJ2-7,CASSSGQGSYEQYF,TGTGCCAGCAGCTCCGGACAGGGGTCCTACGAGCAGTACTTC
NA,NA,TRBV11-3,TRBJ1-1,CASSFMGGTEAFF,TGTGCCAGCAGCTTTATGGGGGGAACTGAAGCTTTCTTT
TRBD1,NA,TRBV13,TRBJ1-6,CASSLGPARGLNNSPLHF,TGTGCCAGCAGCTTAGGACCGGCGAGGGGGCTAAATAATTCACCCCTCCACTTT
TRBD1,NA,TRBV13,TRBJ1-6,CASSTTGTGYSPLHF,TGTGCCAGCAGCACGACCGGGACAGGGTATTCACCCCTCCACTTT
TRBD1,NA,TRBV5-1,TRBJ2-6,CASSAGQGAFGANVLTF,TGCGCCAGCAGCGCCGGCCAGGGGGCGTTTGGGGCCAACGTCCTGACTTTC
NA,NA,TRBV6-1,TRBJ1-1,CASSEAQGARTEAFF,TGTGCCAGCAGTGAAGCCCAGGGAGCGCGGACTGAAGCTTTCTTT
NA,NA,TRBV7-8,TRBJ1-1,CASSPSGHPNTEAFF,TGTGCCAGCAGCCCTTCGGGTCACCCCAACACTGAAGCTTTCTTT
NA,NA,TRBV9,TRBJ2-7,CASSPRRDEQYF,TGTGCCAGCAGCCCCCGGCGGGACGAGCAGTACTTC
NA,few,TRBV5-4,TRBJ1-1,CASSLDRNTEAFF,TGTGCCAGCAGTCTCGACAGGAACACTGAAGCTTTCTTT
TRBD1,NA,TRBV13,TRBJ1-2,CASSSQEDRVYGYTF,TGTGCCAGCAGCTCGCAGGAGGACAGGGTCTATGGCTACACCTTC
NA,few,TRBV7-6,TRBJ1-1,CASSPGMNTEAFF,TGTGCCAGCAGTCCGGGGATGAACACTGAAGCTTTCTTT
NA,NA,TRBV28,TRBJ1-5,CASSFYGGGQPQHF,TGTGCCAGCAGTTTTTACGGTGGAGGTCAGCCCCAGCATTTT
TRBD2,NA,TRBV5-6,TRBJ2-5,CASSLGLAGVSYQETQYF,TGTGCCAGCAGCTTGGGACTAGCGGGGGTCTCGTACCAAGAGACCCAGTACTTC
NA,NA,TRBV5-1,TRBJ1-1,CASSLGQLSSTEAFF,TGCGCCAGCAGCTTGGGACAGTTAAGTTCGACTGAAGCTTTCTTT
TRBD1,NA,TRBV29-1,TRBJ1-2,CSVGRRDRDYGYTF,TGCAGCGTTGGCCGCCGGGACAGGGACTATGGCTACACCTTC
NA,few,TRBV28,TRBJ1-1,CASSLRGTEAFF,TGTGCCAGCAGTTTGCGTGGCACTGAAGCTTTCTTT
NA,NA,TRBV13,TRBJ2-1,CASSLGSLTYNEQFF,TGTGCCAGCAGCTTAGGGAGCCTAACCTACAATGAGCAGTTCTTC
TRBD2,medium-sized,TRBV5-1,TRBJ2-7,CASSLYSGTTSSYEQYF,TGCGCCAGCAGCTTATACAGCGGGACCACAAGCTCCTACGAGCAGTACTTC
NA,medium-sized,TRBV15,TRBJ1-4,CATSRDRGGEKLFF,TGTGCCACCAGCAGAGACAGGGGTGGGGAAAAACTGTTTTTT
NA,NA,TRBV6-1,TRBJ2-7,CASSEVTGYEQYF,TGTGCCAGCAGTGAGGTGACAGGTTATGAGCAGTACTTC
NA,NA,TRBV29-1,TRBJ2-2,CSVEDGRTEAGELFF,TGCAGCGTTGAAGACGGGCGGACGGAGGCCGGGGAGCTGTTTTTT
TRBD1,NA,TRBV9,TRBJ2-6,CASSTRTGTGANVLTF,TGTGCCAGCAGCACCCGGACAGGGACTGGGGCCAACGTCCTGACTTTC
NA,NA,TRBV2,TRBJ1-1,CASSDFFTNTEAFF,TGTGCCAGCAGTGATTTTTTTACGAACACTGAAGCTTTCTTT
TRBD2,NA,TRBV7-6,TRBJ2-7,CASSSLAEDYEQYF,TGTGCCAGCAGCTCCCTAGCGGAAGATTACGAGCAGTACTTC
NA,NA,TRBV19,TRBJ1-2,CASRDLGGDYGYTF,TGTGCCAGTAGGGACCTGGGAGGTGACTATGGCTACACCTTC
TRBD2,NA,TRBV5-4,TRBJ2-5,CASSAAERGAQETQYF,TGTGCCAGCAGCGCCGCGGAGCGGGGGGCTCAAGAGACCCAGTACTTC
NA,few,TRBV30,TRBJ1-5,CAWSLSSGGNQPQHF,TGTGCCTGGAGCCTCTCCTCTGGGGGCAATCAGCCCCAGCATTTT
NA,NA,TRBV7-9,TRBJ2-1,CASSLDPDEQFF,TGTGCCAGCAGCTTAGATCCGGATGAGCAGTTCTTC
TRBD1,few,TRBV18,TRBJ1-2,CASSGTGTGGYGYTF,TGTGCCAGCTCAGGGACCGGGACAGGGGGCTATGGCTACACCTTC
TRBD1,once,TRBV27,TRBJ2-7,CASSRQGYYEQYF,TGTGCCAGCAGTCGACAGGGATACTACGAGCAGTACTTC
NA,NA,TRBV5-6,TRBJ2-7,CASSLSTVEQYF,TGTGCCAGCAGCTTAAGTACCGTCGAGCAGTACTTC
NA,NA,TRBV5-1,TRBJ2-7,CASSDDPFEYEQYF,TGCGCCAGCAGCGATGACCCTTTTGAGTACGAGCAGTACTTC
TRBD2,NA,TRBV6-1,TRBJ2-2,CASSESPWEGGELFF,TGTGCCAGCAGTGAAAGTCCCTGGGAGGGCGGGGAGCTGTTTTTT
TRBD1,NA,TRBV6-5,TRBJ2-7,CASSWSRTGDLYEQYF,TGTGCCAGCAGTTGGTCCCGAACAGGGGATCTCTACGAGCAGTACTTC
TRBD1,few,TRBV5-1,TRBJ1-2,CASSLEGGGYTF,TGCGCCAGCAGCTTGGAAGGGGGCGGCTACACCTTC
TRBD1,few,TRBV7-6,TRBJ1-4,CASGQGTNEKLFF,TGTGCCAGCGGACAGGGAACTAATGAAAAACTGTTTTTT
NA,NA,TRBV29-1,TRBJ2-1,CSAEGTGGQFF,TGCAGCGCCGAAGGAACAGGTGGGCAGTTCTTC
TRBD1,few,TRBV28,TRBJ2-7,CASKDRVINEQYF,TGTGCCAGCAAGGACAGGGTAATCAACGAGCAGTACTTC
NA,few,TRBV19,TRBJ2-3,CASSLTSTDTQYF,TGTGCCAGTAGCTTGACCTCCACAGATACGCAGTATTTT
NA,NA,TRBV4-3,TRBJ2-1,CASSQEAGQYNEQFF,TGCGCCAGCAGCCAAGAGGCGGGACAGTACAATGAGCAGTTCTTC
NA,few,TRBV5-1,TRBJ2-5,CASSEGRSSWETQYF,TGCGCCAGCAGCGAGGGACGGAGTAGTTGGGAGACCCAGTACTTC
NA,few,TRBV5-1,TRBJ2-7,CASRGGYEQYF,TGCGCCTCCCGCGGCGGGTACGAGCAGTACTTC
NA,NA,TRBV7-9,TRBJ1-1,CASTAEANTEAFF,TGTGCCAGCACCGCGGAGGCGAACACTGAAGCTTTCTTT
TRBD2,NA,TRBV9,TRBJ2-2,CASSGRLAPSRELFF,TGTGCCAGCAGCGGGAGACTAGCCCCCTCCAGGGAGCTGTTTTTT
NA,few,TRBV5-6,TRBJ1-1,CASSPGGGDSTEAFF,TGTGCCAGCAGCCCGGGGGGAGGGGACTCCACTGAAGCTTTCTTT